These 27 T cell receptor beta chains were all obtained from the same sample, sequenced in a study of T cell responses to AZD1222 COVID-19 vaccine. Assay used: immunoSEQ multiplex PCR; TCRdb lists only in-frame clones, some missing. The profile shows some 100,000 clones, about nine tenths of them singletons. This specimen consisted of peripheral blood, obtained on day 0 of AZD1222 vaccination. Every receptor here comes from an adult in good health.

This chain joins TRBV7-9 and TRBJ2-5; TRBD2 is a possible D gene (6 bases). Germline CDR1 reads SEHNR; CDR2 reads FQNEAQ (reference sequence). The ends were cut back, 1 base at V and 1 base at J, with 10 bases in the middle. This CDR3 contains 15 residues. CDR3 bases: TGTGCCAGCAGCTTAGGCGGGGCCCCCCAAGAGACCCAGTACTTC. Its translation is CASSLGGAPQETQYF.

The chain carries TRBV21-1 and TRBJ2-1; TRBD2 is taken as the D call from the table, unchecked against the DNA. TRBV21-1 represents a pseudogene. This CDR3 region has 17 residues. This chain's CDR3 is CASSKGGVGRSYNEQFF. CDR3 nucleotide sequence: TGTGCCAGCAGCAAAGGGGGAGTTGGACGGTCTTACAATGAGCAGTTCTTC.

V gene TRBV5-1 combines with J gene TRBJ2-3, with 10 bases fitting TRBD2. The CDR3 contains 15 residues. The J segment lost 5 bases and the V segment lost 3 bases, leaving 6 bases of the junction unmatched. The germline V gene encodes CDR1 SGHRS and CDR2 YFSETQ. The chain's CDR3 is CASSSGLAVGDTQYF. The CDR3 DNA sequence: TGCGCCAGCAGCTCTGGACTAGCGGTTGGAGATACGCAGTATTTT.

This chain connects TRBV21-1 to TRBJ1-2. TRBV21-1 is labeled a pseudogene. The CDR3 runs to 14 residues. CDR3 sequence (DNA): TGTGCCAGCAGCAAGGGGTACACCACCTATGGCTACACCTTC. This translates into CASSKGYTTYGYTF.

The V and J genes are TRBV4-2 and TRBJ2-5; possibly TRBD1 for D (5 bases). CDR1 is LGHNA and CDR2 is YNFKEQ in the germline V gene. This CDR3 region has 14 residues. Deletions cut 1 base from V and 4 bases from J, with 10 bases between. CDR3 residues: CASSQGQGRETQYF. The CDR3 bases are TGTGCCAGCAGCCAAGGCCAGGGTCGAGAGACCCAGTACTTC.

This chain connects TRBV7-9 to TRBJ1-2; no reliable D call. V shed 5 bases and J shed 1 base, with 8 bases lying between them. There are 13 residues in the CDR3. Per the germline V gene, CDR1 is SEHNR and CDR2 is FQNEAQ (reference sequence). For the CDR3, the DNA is TGTGCCAGCAGCCTACCGGGTAACTATGGCTACACCTTC. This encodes CASSLPGNYGYTF.

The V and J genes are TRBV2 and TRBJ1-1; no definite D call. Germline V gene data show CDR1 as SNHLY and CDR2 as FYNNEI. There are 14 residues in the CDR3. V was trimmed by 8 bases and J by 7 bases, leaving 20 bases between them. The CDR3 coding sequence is TGTGCCAGCGGCTTGGAGGGAAGTATTGGTGAAGCTTTCTTT. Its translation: CASGLEGSIGEAFF. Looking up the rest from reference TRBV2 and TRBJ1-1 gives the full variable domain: EPEVTQTPSHQVTQMGQEVILRCVPISNHLYFYWYRQILGQKVEFLVSFYNNEISEKSEIFDDQFSVERPDGSNFTLKIRSTKLEDSAMYFCASGLEGSIGEAFFGQGTRLTVV.

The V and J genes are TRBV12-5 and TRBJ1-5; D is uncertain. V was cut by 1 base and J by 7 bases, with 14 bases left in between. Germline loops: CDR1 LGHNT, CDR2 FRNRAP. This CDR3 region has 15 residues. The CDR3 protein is CASGLAPGKDQPQHF. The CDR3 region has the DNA TGTGCTAGTGGTTTGGCCCCCGGCAAGGACCAGCCCCAGCATTTT.

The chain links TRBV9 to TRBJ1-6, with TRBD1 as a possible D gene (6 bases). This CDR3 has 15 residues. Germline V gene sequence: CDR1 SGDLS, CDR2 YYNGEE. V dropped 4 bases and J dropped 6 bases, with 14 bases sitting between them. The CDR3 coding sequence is TGTGCCAGCAGCTCTGGGGGGCAGGGTAATTCACCCCTCCACTTT. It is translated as CASSSGGQGNSPLHF.

This CDR3 reads CASSAGQGGYEQYF. The CDR3 region has the DNA TGTGCCAGCAGCGCGGGACAGGGAGGCTACGAGCAGTACTTC. The chain combines TRBV9 with TRBJ2-7; 9 bases align to TRBD1. The CDR3 length is 14 residues. The V segment lost 3 bases and the J segment 3 bases; nucleotides outside the gene matches: 4. Per germline, CDR1 SGDLS and CDR2 YYNGEE.

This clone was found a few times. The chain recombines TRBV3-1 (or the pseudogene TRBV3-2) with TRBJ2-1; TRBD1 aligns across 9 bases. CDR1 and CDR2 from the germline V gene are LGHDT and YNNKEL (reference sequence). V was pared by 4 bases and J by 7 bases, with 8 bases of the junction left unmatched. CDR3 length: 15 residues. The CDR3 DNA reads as TGTGCCAGCAGCCCCGGGACAGGGAGTTTGAATGAGCAGTTCTTC. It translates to CASSPGTGSLNEQFF.

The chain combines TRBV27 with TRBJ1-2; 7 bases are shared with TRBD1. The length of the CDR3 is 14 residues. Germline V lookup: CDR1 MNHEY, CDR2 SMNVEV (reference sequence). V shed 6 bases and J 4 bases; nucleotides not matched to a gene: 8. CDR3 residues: CASSAYRGGYGYTF. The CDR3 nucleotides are TGTGCCAGCAGCGCCTACAGGGGTGGCTATGGCTACACCTTC.

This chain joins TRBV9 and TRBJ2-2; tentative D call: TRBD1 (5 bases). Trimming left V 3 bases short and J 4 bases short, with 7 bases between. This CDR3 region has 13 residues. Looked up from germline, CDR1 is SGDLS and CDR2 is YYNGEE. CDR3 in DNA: TGTGCCAGCAGCGCCCAGGGCACCGGGGAGCTGTTTTTT. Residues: CASSAQGTGELFF.

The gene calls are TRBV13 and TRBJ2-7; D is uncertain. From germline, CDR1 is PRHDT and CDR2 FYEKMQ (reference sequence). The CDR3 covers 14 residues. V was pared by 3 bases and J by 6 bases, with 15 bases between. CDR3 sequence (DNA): TGTGCCAGCAGCTTCTTCGGACCGCCCGCCGAGCAGTACTTC. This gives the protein CASSFFGPPAEQYF.

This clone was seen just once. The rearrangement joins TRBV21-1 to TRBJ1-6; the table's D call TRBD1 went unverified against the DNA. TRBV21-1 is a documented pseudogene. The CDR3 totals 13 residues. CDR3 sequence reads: CASTGQAPGALHF. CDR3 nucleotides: TGTGCCAGCACGGGACAGGCGCCAGGGGCCCTCCACTTT.

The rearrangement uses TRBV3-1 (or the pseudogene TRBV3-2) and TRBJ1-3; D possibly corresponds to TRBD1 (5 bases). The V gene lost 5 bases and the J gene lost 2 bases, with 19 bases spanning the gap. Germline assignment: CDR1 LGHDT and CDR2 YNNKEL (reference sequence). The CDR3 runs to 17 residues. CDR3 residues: CASSLAAEGQAGNTIYF. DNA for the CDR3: TGTGCCAGCAGCTTAGCGGCCGAGGGGCAGGCTGGAAACACCATATATTTT.

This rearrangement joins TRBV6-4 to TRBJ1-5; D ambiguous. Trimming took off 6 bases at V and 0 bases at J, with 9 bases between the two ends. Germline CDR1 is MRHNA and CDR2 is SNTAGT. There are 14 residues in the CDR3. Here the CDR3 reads CASRQDLSNQPQHF. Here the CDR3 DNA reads TGTGCCAGCAGGCAGGACCTTAGCAATCAGCCCCAGCATTTT.

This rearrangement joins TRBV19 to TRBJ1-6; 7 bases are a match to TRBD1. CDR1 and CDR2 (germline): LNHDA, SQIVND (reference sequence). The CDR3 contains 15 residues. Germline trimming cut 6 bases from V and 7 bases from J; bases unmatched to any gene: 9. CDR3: CASRTGQSLNSPLHF. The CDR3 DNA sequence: TGTGCCAGTAGGACGGGACAGTCACTAAATTCACCCCTCCACTTT.

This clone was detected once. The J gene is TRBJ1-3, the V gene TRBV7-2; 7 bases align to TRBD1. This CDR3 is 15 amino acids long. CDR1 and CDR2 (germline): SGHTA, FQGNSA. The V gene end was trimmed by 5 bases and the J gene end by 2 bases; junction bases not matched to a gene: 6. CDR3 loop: CASSPTGYAGNTIYF. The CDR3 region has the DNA TGTGCCAGCAGCCCGACAGGGTATGCTGGAAACACCATATATTTT.

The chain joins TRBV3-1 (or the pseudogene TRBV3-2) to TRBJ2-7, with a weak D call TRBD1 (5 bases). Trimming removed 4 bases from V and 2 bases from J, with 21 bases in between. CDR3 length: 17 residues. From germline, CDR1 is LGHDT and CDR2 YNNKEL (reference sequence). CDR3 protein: CASSPTNQGLPPYEQYF. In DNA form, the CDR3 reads TGTGCCAGCAGCCCCACCAATCAGGGTCTACCCCCCTACGAGCAGTACTTC.

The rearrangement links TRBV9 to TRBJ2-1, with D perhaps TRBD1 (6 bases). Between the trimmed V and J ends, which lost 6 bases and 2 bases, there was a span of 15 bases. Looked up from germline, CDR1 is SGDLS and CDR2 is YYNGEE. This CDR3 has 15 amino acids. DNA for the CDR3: TGTGCCAGCACCAAGGGGGTGGAAACCTACAATGAGCAGTTCTTC. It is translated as CASTKGVETYNEQFF.

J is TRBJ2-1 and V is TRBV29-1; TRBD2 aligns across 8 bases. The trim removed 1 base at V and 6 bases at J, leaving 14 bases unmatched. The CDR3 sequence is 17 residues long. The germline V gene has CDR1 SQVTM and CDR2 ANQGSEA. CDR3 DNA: TGCAGCGTTGAAGTGTCGAGCGGACTAGCCTTTAGCAATGAGCAGTTCTTC. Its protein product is CSVEVSSGLAFSNEQFF.

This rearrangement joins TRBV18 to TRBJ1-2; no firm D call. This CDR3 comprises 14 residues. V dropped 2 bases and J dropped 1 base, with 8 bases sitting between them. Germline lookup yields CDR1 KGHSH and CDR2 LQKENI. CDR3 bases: TGTGCCAGCTCACCAGGAGAAAATAACTATGGCTACACCTTC. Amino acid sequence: CASSPGENNYGYTF.

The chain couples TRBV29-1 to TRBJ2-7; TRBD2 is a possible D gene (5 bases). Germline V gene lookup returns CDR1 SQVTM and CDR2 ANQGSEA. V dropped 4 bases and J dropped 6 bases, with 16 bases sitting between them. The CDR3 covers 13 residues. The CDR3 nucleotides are TGCAGCGTTGGCGCTCGGCTAGCTGGCGAGCAGTACTTC. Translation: CSVGARLAGEQYF.

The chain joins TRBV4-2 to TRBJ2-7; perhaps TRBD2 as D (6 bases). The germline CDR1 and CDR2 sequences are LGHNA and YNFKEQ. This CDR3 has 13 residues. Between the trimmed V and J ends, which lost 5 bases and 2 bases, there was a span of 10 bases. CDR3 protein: CASSKLAAYEQYF. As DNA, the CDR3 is TGTGCCAGCAGCAAACTAGCTGCCTACGAGCAGTACTTC.

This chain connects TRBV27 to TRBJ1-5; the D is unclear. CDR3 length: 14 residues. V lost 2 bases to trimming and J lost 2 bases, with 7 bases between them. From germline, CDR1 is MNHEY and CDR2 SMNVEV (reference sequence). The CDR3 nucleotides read TGTGCCAGCAGTTTAAGGGCGGGCAATCAGCCCCAGCATTTT. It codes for CASSLRAGNQPQHF.

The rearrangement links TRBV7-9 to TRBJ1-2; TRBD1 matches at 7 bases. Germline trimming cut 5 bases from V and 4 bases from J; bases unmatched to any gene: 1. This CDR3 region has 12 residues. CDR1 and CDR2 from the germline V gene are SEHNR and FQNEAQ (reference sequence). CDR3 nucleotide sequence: TGTGCCAGCAGCCGGGACAGCTATGGCTACACCTTC. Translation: CASSRDSYGYTF.